This TCR beta chain came from a study of blood T cell repertoires in COVID-19. Study at large: Sources were T cells, B-cell-depleted T cells, or PBMCs; the material itself was cDNA or gDNA.

Symptom resolution, clearance, or two negative PCRs marked the recovered donors of Cohort 3. Germline V gene sequence: CDR1 SGHAT, CDR2 FQNNGV. The trim removed 5 bases at V and 0 bases at J, leaving 7 bases unmatched. The CDR3 loop spans 15 amino acids. Original processing notes: It was from reference gene primer amplification that nucleated cell counts were estimated. Profiled with immunoSEQ multiplex PCR; TCRdb holds only in-frame clones, not every one. The V and J calls and the clone size are those of that table, but D and trimming were determined from the DNA. The sample yields about half a million clones, more than 85% seen once.

The origin of this receptor is a woman aged 55-69 years who had recovered from COVID-19. Sequencing was done on a sample of PBMCs or T cells enriched from blood (not recorded which). The chain links TRBV11-2 to TRBJ2-7, with 7 bases lining up with TRBD1. The CDR3 sequence: CASSPRGQSSYEQYF. The CDR3 DNA reads as TGTGCCAGCAGCCCTAGGGGACAGAGCTCCTACGAGCAGTACTTC.